This entry lists 5 T cell receptor beta chains sequenced from one sample in a study of beta chain features in type 1 diabetes. Broader study findings: Among patients with Type 1 diabetes, TCRB CDR3s were moderately but significantly shorter in every one of the four CD4+ subsets.

Their target antigens are unknown. Every bit of the isolated RNA underwent reverse transcription, so sequencing read expressed TCRB transcripts. Method: immunoSEQ multiplex PCR; TCRdb's copy keeps in-frame clones and lacks some. The sample includes 15,000 or so clones, roughly 69% of them seen just once. The sequencing sample was made of Tregs from blood. These TCRs come from a young man with type 1 diabetes.

The V and J genes are TRBV7-2 and TRBJ2-5, with a weak D call TRBD2 (6 bases). This CDR3 contains 14 residues. V was pared by 1 base and J by 1 base, with 7 bases between. Germline loops: CDR1 SGHTA, CDR2 FQGNSA. The CDR3 DNA reads as TGTGCCAGCAGCTTAGACGGGAGCCAAGAGACCCAGTACTTC. Translation gives CASSLDGSQETQYF.

The chain has TRBV7-9 and TRBJ2-1, with 9 bases matching TRBD2. V lost 1 base and J lost 3; bases outside the gene matches: 7. The CDR3 consists of 17 residues. CDR1 SEHNR and CDR2 FQNEAQ come from the germline V gene (reference sequence). The CDR3 protein is CASSLGGLAGFYNEQFF. The CDR3 bases are TGTGCCAGCAGCTTAGGGGGGCTAGCGGGGTTCTACAATGAGCAGTTCTTC.

This clone was counted only a few times. The rearrangement links TRBV5-1 to TRBJ2-2, with 9 bases matching TRBD2. Germline trimming cut 5 bases from V and 2 bases from J; bases unmatched to any gene: 7. The CDR3 totals 16 residues. Germline loops: CDR1 SGHRS, CDR2 YFSETQ. CDR3 in DNA: TGCGCCAGCAGTAGTCTAGCGGGGACCAACACCGGGGAGCTGTTTTTT. Protein sequence: CASSSLAGTNTGELFF.

This chain uses TRBV19 with TRBJ1-1; 7 nucleotides agree with TRBD1. The germline gives CDR1 LNHDA, CDR2 SQIVND (reference sequence). The CDR3 is made up of 13 amino acids. Trimming cost V 8 bases and J 0 bases; bases outside gene matches: 3. CDR3 amino acids: CASGDRLNTEAFF. The CDR3 nucleotides are TGTGCCAGTGGGGACAGACTGAACACTGAAGCTTTCTTT.

The J gene is TRBJ1-5, the V gene TRBV6-1; 7 bases are a match to TRBD1. The V gene's germline CDR1 is MNHNS and CDR2 SASEGT. Trimming took 7 bases from V and 4 from J; bases not matched to a gene: 7. The CDR3 is 14 residues long. Written as DNA, the CDR3 is TGTGCCAGCACCCTAGGACAGGCGAATCAGCCCCAGCATTTT. It translates to CASTLGQANQPQHF.